This TCR beta chain was sequenced for a study of T cells expressing NK-cell markers. Study information: Investigators obtained TCR beta repertoires from sorted CD3+CD56+NKG2C+, CD3+CD56+NKG2C- and CD3+CD56-NKG2C+ T cells.

General study results and limits: The same clonotypes also predominated in the CD3+CD56-NKG2C+ fraction of several donors. About six donors showed dominant NKG2C+ clonotypes comprising roughly 1.0-7.5% of their CD8+ T cells.

TCRdb reprocessed the 5' RACE reads; each CDR3 protein has one entry and no DNA is given. Here the sample table reports some 190,000 distinct CDR3 sequences. CDR3 size: 14 residues. CDR1 and CDR2 (germline): MNHEY, SVGAGI. For this clonotype: The target antigen is unknown.

The sequence derives from a man between 18 and 69 years old in good health. Sample: blood T cells: a sorted CD56 or NKG2C T cell subset, CD4+ or CD8+ T cells, or bulk PBMC T cells (not recorded which). The genes are TRBV6-5 and TRBJ2-7; TCRdb's D gene call, TRBD1, goes unchecked for lack of DNA. CDR3: CASSYSAGGYEQYF.